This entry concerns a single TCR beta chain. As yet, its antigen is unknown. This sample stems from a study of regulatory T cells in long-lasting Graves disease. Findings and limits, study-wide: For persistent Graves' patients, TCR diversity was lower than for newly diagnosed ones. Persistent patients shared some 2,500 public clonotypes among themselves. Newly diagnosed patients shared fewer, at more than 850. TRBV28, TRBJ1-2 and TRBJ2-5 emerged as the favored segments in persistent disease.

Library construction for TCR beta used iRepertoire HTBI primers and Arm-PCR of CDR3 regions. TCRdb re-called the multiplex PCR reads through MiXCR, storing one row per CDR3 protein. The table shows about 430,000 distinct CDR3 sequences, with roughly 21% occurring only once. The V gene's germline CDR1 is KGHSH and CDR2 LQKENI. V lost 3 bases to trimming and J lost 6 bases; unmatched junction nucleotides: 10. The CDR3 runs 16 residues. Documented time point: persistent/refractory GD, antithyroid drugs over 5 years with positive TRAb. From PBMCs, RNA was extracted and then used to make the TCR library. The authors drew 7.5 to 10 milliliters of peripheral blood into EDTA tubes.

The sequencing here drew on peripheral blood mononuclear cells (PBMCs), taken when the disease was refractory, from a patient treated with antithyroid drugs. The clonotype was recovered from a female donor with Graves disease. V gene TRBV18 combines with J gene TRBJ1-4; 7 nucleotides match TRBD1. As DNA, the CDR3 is TGTGCCAGCTCACCCATCCGCGGCACAGGGGATGAAAAACTGTTTTTT. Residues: CASSPIRGTGDEKLFF.